This entry concerns a single T cell receptor beta chain. What it binds is unknown. Some clones are missing from TCRdb's copy, which holds only in-frame ones; the method was immunoSEQ multiplex PCR. The profile shows more than 120,000 clones, 88% of them singletons. The sample is drawn from a study of T cell responses to AZD1222 COVID-19 vaccine. Whole-study findings and limits: Donors, mostly white British, included more females; clonal diversity was possibly underestimated.

Deletions cut 0 bases from V and 5 bases from J, with 7 bases between. Germline V gene lookup returns CDR1 ENHRY and CDR2 SYGVKD. The CDR3 totals 13 residues. The starting material was peripheral blood, obtained 28 days after the second dose of the MenACWY control vaccine. The chain employs TRBV10-3 and TRBJ1-2; D gene unclear. The source is an adult who received the MenACWY meningococcal vaccine as a control. The CDR3 is CAISESGGYGYTF. Here the CDR3 DNA reads TGTGCCATCAGTGAGTCGGGAGGGTATGGCTACACCTTC.